The present T cell receptor (beta chain) was sequenced within a study of glioma-infiltrating T cells. Study-level findings and limits: Gliomas, especially low-grade, showed above-expected tissue-blood divergence; non-neoplastic patients showed below. Tissue and blood shared very few CDR3 sequences.

TCR alpha and beta CDR3 regions were amplified from RNA using iRepertoire nested multiplex PCR. For one-step reverse transcription and amplification, about 85-400 ng of tissue mRNA or PBMC total RNA was used. TCRdb called the multiplex PCR reads again in MiXCR, with one record for every CDR3 protein. Of about 20,000 distinct CDR3 sequences detected, around 25% appear once; the ten largest clones hold roughly 13%. This CDR3 has 15 amino acids. V was pared by 8 bases and J by 2 bases, with 16 bases between. Comments on this clonotype: Its matching antigen is unknown.

The receptor was derived from a human donor with low-grade glioma or glioblastoma, undergoing nonglioma brain surgery, or in good health (not recorded which). The V and J genes are TRBV12-3 or TRBV12-4 and TRBJ2-1; D may be TRBD2 (6 bases). Source material: glioma tissue, nonneoplastic brain tissue, or PBMCs (not recorded which). This chain's CDR3 is CASGTGGYPYNEQFF. CDR3 DNA sequence: TGTGCCAGCGGAACAGGAGGGTACCCCTACAATGAGCAGTTCTTC.